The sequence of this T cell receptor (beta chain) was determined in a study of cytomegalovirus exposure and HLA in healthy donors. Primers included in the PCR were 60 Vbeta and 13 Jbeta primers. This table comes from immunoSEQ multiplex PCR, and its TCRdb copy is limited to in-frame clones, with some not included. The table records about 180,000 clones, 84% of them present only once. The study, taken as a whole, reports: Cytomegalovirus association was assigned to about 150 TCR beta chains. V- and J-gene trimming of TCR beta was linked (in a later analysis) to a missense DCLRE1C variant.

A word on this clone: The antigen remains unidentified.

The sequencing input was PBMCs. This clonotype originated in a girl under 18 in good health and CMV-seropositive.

The CDR3 loop reads CASSWSGGETQYF. The CDR3 coding sequence is TGTGCCAGTAGTTGGAGCGGGGGAGAGACCCAGTACTTC. The chain employs TRBV19 and TRBJ2-5; 8 bases map to TRBD2. The germline V gene encodes CDR1 LNHDA and CDR2 SQIVND (reference sequence). Trimming removed 5 bases from V and 4 bases from J; junction bases left unmatched: 3. The CDR3 contains 13 residues.